The next 25 T cell receptor beta chains were all read from a single sample in a study of T cells after yellow fever vaccination. TCRdb fed the 5' RACE reads into MiXCR, producing one record per CDR3 protein. Here the sample spans 30,000 to 35,000 distinct CDR3 sequences, 5% to 8.5% being singletons. Source: PBMCs, either bulk or a sorted T-cell subset (CD4+, CD8+, memory, or dextramer-sorted; not recorded which), taken on the day of the first yellow fever vaccination. The source of these receptors is a man between 18 and 29 years old who received the YFV17D yellow fever vaccine.

This clonotype was detected ten times or more. V usage is TRBV5-1 and J usage is TRBJ2-1; D perhaps matches TRBD1 (6 bases). The CDR3 extends over 14 amino acids. Trimming stripped 2 bases from V and 0 bases from J, with 6 bases between. The germline V gene encodes CDR1 SGHRS and CDR2 YFSETQ. This chain's CDR3 is CASSLQGSYNEQFF. The CDR3 bases are TGCGCCAGCAGCTTACAGGGCTCCTACAATGAGCAGTTCTTC.

This clonotype has at least ten counts. The chain carries TRBV5-1 and TRBJ2-1, with D tentatively TRBD1 (7 bases). Germline V lookup: CDR1 SGHRS, CDR2 YFSETQ. Trimming shortened V by 3 bases and J by 7 bases, and 14 bases separated the two germline ends. The CDR3 sequence is 14 residues long. CDR3 nucleotide sequence: TGCGCCAGCAGCTGGGGGGCAGGGGGGAATGAGCAGTTCTTC. As protein: CASSWGAGGNEQFF.

This clonotype has at least ten counts. In DNA, the CDR3 is TGCAGTGCTAGAACAGGGGACACTGAAGCTTTCTTT. Its translation: CSARTGDTEAFF. V is TRBV20-1 and J is TRBJ1-1; 7 bases are shared with TRBD1. This CDR3 has 12 residues. Germline CDR1 and CDR2: DFQATT and SNEGSKA (reference sequence). Trimming at V came to 2 bases and at J to 3 bases, leaving 0 bases not matched to a gene.

The sample holds many counts of this clonotype. The chain couples TRBV7-3 to TRBJ2-2; D remains unclear. Germline CDR1 SGHTA, CDR2 FQGTGA. The V gene lost 5 bases and the J gene lost 7 bases, with 5 bases spanning the gap. The CDR3 is made up of 11 amino acids. As DNA, the CDR3 is TGTGCCAGCAGCAGTTACGGGGAGCTGTTTTTT. Its translation is CASSSYGELFF.

The table lists this clonotype with many counts. The chain joins TRBV3-1 to TRBJ2-4; TRBD2 matches 8 bases. Germline V gene data show CDR1 as LGHDT and CDR2 as YNNKEL (reference sequence). The CDR3 runs to 16 residues. Trimming removed 1 base from V and 5 bases from J; junction bases left unmatched: 7. CDR3 DNA: TGTGCCAGCAGCCAAGGCATCGGGGGGGCCGAAAACATTCAGTACTTC. Translated, it gives CASSQGIGGAENIQYF.

This clonotype was recorded at least ten times. CDR3 sequence: CSVEGQGGGYTF. CDR3 in DNA: TGCAGCGTTGAAGGGCAGGGAGGTGGCTACACCTTC. The chain carries TRBV29-1 and TRBJ1-2; a possible D gene is TRBD1 (5 bases). V was pared by 1 base and J by 7 bases, with 10 bases between. Germline CDR1 is SQVTM and CDR2 is ANQGSEA. CDR3 length: 12 residues.

This clonotype was seen many times. The rearrangement uses TRBV11-3 and TRBJ2-1, with TRBD2 matching 8 bases. With 3 bases clipped from V and 4 bases from J, the junction kept 17 bases outside the gene matches. In germline, CDR1 is SGHNT, CDR2 YENEEA. The CDR3 runs 19 residues. CDR3 amino acids: CASSFGGRSGGAGYNEQFF. CDR3 DNA sequence: TGTGCCAGCAGCTTCGGTGGTAGAAGCGGGGGAGCCGGATACAATGAGCAGTTCTTC.

This clonotype was observed many times. The chain joins TRBV12-3 or TRBV12-4 to TRBJ2-3; perhaps TRBD1 as D (5 bases). The V end was cut by 2 bases, the J end by 3 bases, with 12 bases between. CDR3 length: 15 residues. The CDR3 sequence is CASSLKAGMTDTQYF. The CDR3 bases are TGTGCCAGCAGTTTAAAGGCAGGGATGACAGATACGCAGTATTTT.

This clonotype was counted between two and nine times. J is TRBJ2-1 and V is TRBV4-2, with D possibly TRBD2 on 6 matching bases. In germline, CDR1 is LGHNA, CDR2 YNFKEQ. The CDR3 contains 14 residues. V dropped 5 bases and J dropped 8 bases, with 16 bases sitting between them. The CDR3 DNA reads as TGTGCCAGCAGCGTCCGGACTACCTGGGATGAGCAGTTCTTC. Its protein is CASSVRTTWDEQFF.

The chain recombines TRBV7-2 with TRBJ2-1, with D maybe TRBD2 (5 bases). The ends were cut back, 1 base at V and 8 bases at J, with 12 bases in the middle. Germline CDR1 and CDR2: SGHTA and FQGNSA. The CDR3 consists of 14 residues. CDR3: CASSLESGNYEQFF. The CDR3 DNA reads as TGTGCCAGCAGCTTAGAATCGGGGAACTATGAGCAGTTCTTC.

In this sample, this clonotype turned up many times. The chain couples TRBV6-1 to TRBJ2-1; a possible D gene is TRBD1 (6 bases). The CDR3 runs to 13 residues. Trimming removed 6 bases at V and 8 bases at J, with 14 bases between. Germline V gene lookup returns CDR1 MNHNS and CDR2 SASEGT. The CDR3 coding sequence is TGTGCCAGCAGCTGGGTAACAGGGTATGAGCAGTTCTTC. This codes for CASSWVTGYEQFF.

This clonotype was observed at least ten times. The chain combines TRBV2 with TRBJ1-2; 10 bases line up with TRBD1. The CDR3 contains 13 residues. V lost 10 bases, J lost 2 bases, and 4 bases stayed unmatched. The germline CDR1 and CDR2 sequences are SNHLY and FYNNEI. CDR3 sequence (DNA): TGTGCCAACGGGACAGGGGACAACTATGGCTACACCTTC. Its translation is CANGTGDNYGYTF.

This clonotype was detected ten times or more. J is TRBJ1-5 and V is TRBV7-9; D gene ambiguous. This CDR3 contains 14 residues. Germline CDR1 SEHNR, CDR2 FQNEAQ (reference sequence). Trimming removed 5 bases at V and 0 bases at J, with 8 bases between. Here the CDR3 DNA reads TGTGCCAGCAGCGAATCCAATAGCAATCAGCCCCAGCATTTT. Translation: CASSESNSNQPQHF.

This clonotype was found many times. V and J are TRBV27 and TRBJ2-1; 11 positions agree with TRBD2. V was clipped by 5 bases and J by 3 bases; unmatched bases: 6. The CDR3 runs 16 residues. Germline lookup yields CDR1 MNHEY and CDR2 SMNVEV (reference sequence). The CDR3 coding sequence is TGTGCCAGCAGTGCCCTGACTAGCGGGGTCTACAATGAGCAGTTCTTC. This encodes CASSALTSGVYNEQFF.

This clonotype was seen ten or more times. V gene TRBV6-1 combines with J gene TRBJ1-5; D remains ambiguous. Germline-derived CDR1 and CDR2 are MNHNS and SASEGT. V shed 6 bases and J shed 4 bases, with 7 bases lying between them. The CDR3 length is 12 residues. Written as DNA, the CDR3 is TGTGCCAGCAGACAGCTTAATCAGCCCCAGCATTTT. Translating it yields CASRQLNQPQHF.

This clonotype was seen many times. The rearrangement uses TRBV7-2 and TRBJ2-7; 9 nucleotides line up with TRBD1. Germline V gene data show CDR1 as SGHTA and CDR2 as FQGNSA. The CDR3 is 15 amino acids. Germline trimming cut 1 base from V and 5 bases from J; bases unmatched to any gene: 6. CDR3 nucleotide sequence: TGTGCCAGCAGCTTAGTTGGGGACAGGGCAGACGAGCAGTACTTC. Translating gives CASSLVGDRADEQYF.

This clonotype has ten or more counts. The chain uses TRBV15 and TRBJ2-6; no definite D call. V lost 1 base to trimming and J lost 3 bases, with 13 bases between them. The germline V gene has CDR1 LNHNV and CDR2 YYDKDF (reference sequence). The CDR3 consists of 17 residues. In DNA form, the CDR3 reads TGTGCCACCAGCAGAGTAAAAAAGGTGAATGGGGCCAACGTCCTGACTTTC. The encoded protein is CATSRVKKVNGANVLTF.

This clonotype has ten or more counts. This chain joins TRBV11-2 and TRBJ2-7; D gene uncertain. The CDR3 covers 12 residues. V lost 4 bases to trimming and J lost 9 bases, with 13 bases between them. The germline V gene encodes CDR1 SGHAT and CDR2 FQNNGV. The CDR3 loop is CASSSGPLGQYV. DNA for the CDR3: TGTGCCAGCAGCTCAGGCCCGTTAGGGCAGTACGTC.

This clonotype has at least ten counts. The chain uses TRBV18 and TRBJ1-2; no firm D call. This CDR3 spans 13 amino acids. In germline, CDR1 is KGHSH, CDR2 LQKENI. Trimming took 2 bases from V and 7 from J, leaving 11 bases between them. As DNA, the CDR3 is TGTGCCAGCTCACCAGGGAGGTTAAGTGGCTACACCTTC. This codes for CASSPGRLSGYTF.

This clonotype has a count of ten or more. The chain couples TRBV7-8 to TRBJ1-4; 7 bases fit TRBD1. Trimming took 2 bases from V and 4 from J; bases not matched to a gene: 4. Germline CDR1 SGHVS, CDR2 FQNEAQ. CDR3 length equals 15 residues. The chain's CDR3 is CASSLMGQFNEKLFF. The CDR3 coding sequence is TGTGCCAGCAGCTTAATGGGACAGTTTAATGAAAAACTGTTTTTT. The whole variable domain, remainder taken from reference TRBV7-8 and TRBJ1-4, is GAGVSQSPRYKVAKRGQDVALRCDPISGHVSLFWYQQALGQGPEFLTYFQNEAQLDKSGLPSDRFFAERPEGSVSTLKIQRTQQEDSAVYLCASSLMGQFNEKLFFGSGTQLSVL.

This clonotype was observed a handful of times. The chain carries TRBV4-3 and TRBJ2-3; 10 bases map to TRBD2. Germline V lookup: CDR1 LGHNA, CDR2 YSLEER. The CDR3 has 20 amino acids. Trimming at V came to 4 bases and at J to 1 base, leaving 17 bases not matched to a gene. CDR3 in DNA: TGCGCCAGCAGCCCCGTTTCGGGAACTAGCGGGGTTAGGGGCACAGATACGCAGTATTTT. The encoded protein is CASSPVSGTSGVRGTDTQYF.

The gene calls are TRBV7-6 and TRBJ2-5, with D hard to call. Germline assignment: CDR1 SGHVS and CDR2 FNYEAQ. The CDR3 extends over 13 amino acids. V lost 1 base to trimming and J lost 4 bases, with 7 bases between them. The CDR3: CASSLVRRETQYF. Here the CDR3 DNA reads TGTGCCAGCAGCTTAGTTCGGAGAGAGACCCAGTACTTC. The complete variable domain, with remaining parts taken from reference TRBV7-6 and TRBJ2-5, reads GAGVSQSPRYKVTKRGQDVALRCDPISGHVSLYWYRQALGQGPEFLTYFNYEAQQDKSGLPNDRFSAERPEGSISTLTIQRTEQRDSAMYRCASSLVRRETQYFGPGTRLLVL.

This clonotype was seen repeatedly, ten times or more. The CDR3 DNA sequence: TGTGCCAGCAGTTATGGGACTAGCGGAACCTACGAGCAGTACTTC. Residues: CASSYGTSGTYEQYF. The V call is TRBV6-5, the J call TRBJ2-7; 11 bases are shared with TRBD2. The V and J ends lost 3 bases and 2 bases, in that order; junction bases with no gene match: 3. Germline CDR1 reads MNHEY; CDR2 reads SVGAGI. This CDR3 region has 15 residues.

In this sample, this clonotype turned up a few times. This sequence joins TRBV11-2 and TRBJ2-5, with 7 bases that match TRBD1. With 6 bases clipped from V and 7 bases from J, the junction kept 8 bases outside the gene matches. There are 13 residues in the CDR3. The V gene's germline CDR1 is SGHAT and CDR2 FQNNGV. In DNA, the CDR3 is TGTGCCAGCAGGACAGGGTGGTTCGGGACCCAGTACTTC. Protein: CASRTGWFGTQYF.

Remarks on this clonotype: One end of the junction varies from germline; a read error may be responsible. The chain employs TRBV18 and TRBJ2-3, with D maybe TRBD1 (6 bases). Germline V CDR1 and CDR2: KGHSH, LQKENI. This CDR3 region has 16 residues. CDR3 DNA: TGTACCAGCTCACCAGGTGGCAGGGGTACCACAGATACGCAGTATTTT. Amino acids: CTSSPGGRGTTDTQYF.